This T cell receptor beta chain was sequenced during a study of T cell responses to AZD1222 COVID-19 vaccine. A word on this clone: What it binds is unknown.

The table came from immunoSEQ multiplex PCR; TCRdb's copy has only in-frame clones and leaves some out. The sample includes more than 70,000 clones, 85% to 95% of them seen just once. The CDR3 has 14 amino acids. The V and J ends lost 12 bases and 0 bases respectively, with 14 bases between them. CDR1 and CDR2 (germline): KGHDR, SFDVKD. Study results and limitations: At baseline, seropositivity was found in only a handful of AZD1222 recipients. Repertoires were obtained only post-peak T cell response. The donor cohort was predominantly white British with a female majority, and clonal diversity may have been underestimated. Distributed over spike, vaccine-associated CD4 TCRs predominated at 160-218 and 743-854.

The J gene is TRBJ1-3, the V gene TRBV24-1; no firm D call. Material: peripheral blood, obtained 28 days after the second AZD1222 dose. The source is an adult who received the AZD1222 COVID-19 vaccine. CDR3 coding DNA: TGTGCCTCCCGTTACGGAAGCTCTGGAAACACCATATATTTT. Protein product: CASRYGSSGNTIYF.